A single sample is the source of the 8 T cell receptor beta chains below, sequenced in a study of identical twins. TCRdb reprocessed the 5' RACE reads with MiXCR, giving one entry per CDR3 protein. The sample shows roughly 490,000 distinct CDR3 sequences, roughly an eighth of them seen only once. These records were also assigned to another study, of yellow fever vaccine responses in identical twins.

Sequenced input: CD4+ T cells sorted from blood. The source of these receptors is a woman aged 18-29 years in good health.

The chain joins TRBV6-2 or TRBV6-3 to TRBJ1-1, with 10 bases that match TRBD1. V shed 5 bases and J 1 base; nucleotides not matched to a gene: 4. Germline lookup yields CDR1 MNHEY and CDR2 SVGEGT. The CDR3 sequence is 15 residues long. CDR3 nucleotide sequence: TGTGCCAGCAGTACGGGACAGGGGAAGAACACTGAAGCTTTCTTT. It yields the protein CASSTGQGKNTEAFF.

This clonotype was detected only a few times. The J gene is TRBJ2-7, the V gene TRBV11-1; weak D call: TRBD2 (6 bases). The germline V and J ends were trimmed by 2 bases and 3 bases, with 14 bases remaining between them. CDR1 and CDR2 (germline): SGHAT, FQDESV (reference sequence). The CDR3 is 15 residues long. CDR3 coding DNA: TGTGCCAGCAGCTTATTCGGGGGAGTGAACTACGAGCAGTACTTC. This translates into CASSLFGGVNYEQYF. Filled out from reference TRBV11-1 and TRBJ2-7, the complete variable domain reads EAEVAQSPRYKITEKSQAVAFWCDPISGHATLYWYRQILGQGPELLVQFQDESVVDDSQLPKDRFSAERLKGVDSTLKIQPAELGDSAMYLCASSLFGGVNYEQYFGPGTRLTVT.

This clonotype was counted only a few times. V usage is TRBV12-3 or TRBV12-4 and J usage is TRBJ2-7, with 9 bases matching TRBD1. The CDR3 contains 17 residues. V shed 1 base, J shed 0 bases, and the junction held 7 bases outside the gene matches. The CDR3, as DNA: TGTGCCAGCAGTTTAGTCATGGGGACAGGGATCTCCTACGAGCAGTACTTC. Its protein product is CASSLVMGTGISYEQYF.

This chain connects TRBV24-1 to TRBJ2-5; possible D gene TRBD2, 6 bases. Trimming pared 4 bases from V and 13 bases from J, leaving 18 bases between. Germline values: CDR1 KGHDR, CDR2 SFDVKD. CDR3 length: 13 residues. CDR3 region: CATSDTGTSMWYF. The CDR3 DNA reads as TGTGCCACCAGTGACACTGGGACTTCTATGTGGTACTTC.

The chain combines TRBV19 with TRBJ2-7; D is uncertain. V was cut by 0 bases and J by 3 bases, with 6 bases left in between. This CDR3 contains 13 residues. Looked up from germline, CDR1 is LNHDA and CDR2 is SQIVND (reference sequence). The CDR3 DNA reads TGTGCCAGTAGTATAGATCACAGCTACGAGCAGTACTTC. Translating gives CASSIDHSYEQYF.

This clonotype was counted between two and nine times. The chain combines TRBV11-2 with TRBJ2-7; 16 bases align to TRBD2. V gave up 0 bases and J gave up 7 bases; unmatched junction bases: 3. This CDR3 has 16 residues. Germline V gene data show CDR1 as SGHAT and CDR2 as FQNNGV. CDR3 nucleotides: TGTGCCAGCAGCTTAGACGGGACTAGCGGGAGGGAGGAGCAGTACTTC. It is translated as CASSLDGTSGREEQYF.

This clonotype appeared a few times. This sequence joins TRBV7-2 and TRBJ2-5, with D tentatively TRBD2 (5 bases). From germline, CDR1 is SGHTA and CDR2 FQGNSA. The length of the CDR3 is 17 residues. V lost 4 bases and J 1 base, leaving 19 bases between the germline ends. In nucleotides, the CDR3 is TGTGCCAGCAGCTGGCGGAGTCGGGGATCCCCCCAAGAGACCCAGTACTTC. This gives the protein CASSWRSRGSPQETQYF.

The chain links TRBV10-3 to TRBJ2-2; perhaps D is TRBD1 or TRBD2 (5 bases each). V was cut by 10 bases and J by 0 bases, with 15 bases left in between. The CDR3 consists of 15 residues. Looked up from germline, CDR1 is ENHRY and CDR2 is SYGVKD. The CDR3 protein is CATVAGTSNTGELFF. For the CDR3, the DNA is TGTGCCACCGTGGCCGGGACCTCGAACACCGGGGAGCTGTTTTTT.